These 7 T cell receptor beta chains originate from one sample sequenced in a study of Ad26.COV2.S vaccination and SARS-CoV-2 variants. Sequenced by immunoSEQ multiplex PCR; TCRdb stores in-frame clones only, minus some. This sample has about 390,000 clones; 88% occur once, and the top ten carry about 3.6%. As for treatment: around 19 received Ad26.COV2.S at low or high dose, single or two shots; about five received placebo; per-sample allocation not given. Samples analyzed were those drawn on day 63 after the first vaccine or placebo injection. The sequencing here drew on peripheral blood, taken in a trial of Ad26.COV2.S vaccine versus placebo. These receptors all come from a person between 18 and 59 years old who received the Ad26.COV2.S COVID-19 vaccine or a placebo.

This clone was seen only a few times. The chain has TRBV12-3 or TRBV12-4 and TRBJ1-2, with D possibly TRBD1 on 5 matching bases. V lost 6 bases, J lost 8 bases, and 10 bases lay in between. This CDR3 has 11 residues. CDR3 bases: TGTGCCAGCAGATCTTGGACAGGCTACACCTTC. Its translation is CASRSWTGYTF.

The V gene is TRBV19, the J gene TRBJ2-5; 8 bases fit TRBD2. The CDR3 spans 16 residues. Germline CDR1 and CDR2: LNHDA and SQIVND (reference sequence). Losses at the gene ends were 2 bases for V and 5 bases for J; bases not matched to a gene: 10. Written as DNA, the CDR3 is TGTGCCAGTAGTATATCTTCAGCGGGGGACGGTGAGACCCAGTACTTC. Amino acid sequence: CASSISSAGDGETQYF.

The CDR3 sequence: CATSRDNGAPKNIQYF. The CDR3, as DNA: TGTGCCACCAGCAGAGATAACGGGGCGCCCAAAAACATTCAGTACTTC. The rearrangement joins TRBV15 to TRBJ2-4; D is tentatively TRBD1 or TRBD2 (5 bases each). The germline gives CDR1 LNHNV, CDR2 YYDKDF (reference sequence). V was clipped by 0 bases and J by 2 bases, with 11 bases between them. The CDR3 spans 16 residues. The full variable domain, in which reference TRBV15 and TRBJ2-4 provide the parts outside the CDR3, is DAMVIQNPRYQVTQFGKPVTLSCSQTLNHNVMYWYQQKSSQAPKLLFHYYDKDFNNEADTPDNFQSRRPNTSFCFLDIRSPGLGDTAMYLCATSRDNGAPKNIQYFGAGTRLSVL.

The chain is built from TRBV5-1 and TRBJ2-5, with 9 bases lining up with TRBD2. CDR1 SGHRS and CDR2 YFSETQ come from the germline V gene. Trimming removed 5 bases from V and 5 bases from J; junction bases left unmatched: 13. This CDR3 contains 16 residues. DNA for the CDR3: TGCGCCAGCAGTCCGTTAGCGGGGGCCCCTACGGAGACCCAGTACTTC. It encodes CASSPLAGAPTETQYF. Full variable domain (remainder filled in from reference TRBV5-1 and TRBJ2-5): KAGVTQTPRYLIKTRGQQVTLSCSPISGHRSVSWYQQTPGQGLQFLFEYFSETQRNKGNFPGRFSGRQFSNSRSEMNVSTLELGDSALYLCASSPLAGAPTETQYFGPGTRLLVL.

The V gene is TRBV13, the J gene TRBJ1-3; 8 nucleotides align to TRBD1. The V gene end was trimmed by 0 bases and the J gene end by 0 bases; junction bases not matched to a gene: 1. Looked up from germline, CDR1 is PRHDT and CDR2 is FYEKMQ (reference sequence). This CDR3 is 16 amino acids long. The CDR3 reads CASSLGDRASGNTIYF. CDR3 DNA sequence: TGTGCCAGCAGCTTAGGGGACAGGGCCTCTGGAAACACCATATATTTT.

This rearrangement joins TRBV6-5 to TRBJ1-2, with D possibly being TRBD1 (5 bases). V lost 7 bases and J lost 4, with 19 bases in between. CDR1 MNHEY and CDR2 SVGAGI come from the germline V gene. There are 15 residues in the CDR3. The CDR3 DNA sequence: TGTGCCAGCAAATCGGGGGTTTCGGGCCCCTATGGCTACACCTTC. Residues: CASKSGVSGPYGYTF.

V and J are TRBV2 and TRBJ1-5; D is unclear. The V gene lost 7 bases and the J gene lost 3 bases, with 10 bases spanning the gap. There are 13 residues in the CDR3. CDR1 is SNHLY, CDR2 FYNNEI, per germline. As DNA, the CDR3 is TGTGCCAGCACCGGGGAGGTCAATCAGCCCCAGCATTTT. Translating gives CASTGEVNQPQHF.